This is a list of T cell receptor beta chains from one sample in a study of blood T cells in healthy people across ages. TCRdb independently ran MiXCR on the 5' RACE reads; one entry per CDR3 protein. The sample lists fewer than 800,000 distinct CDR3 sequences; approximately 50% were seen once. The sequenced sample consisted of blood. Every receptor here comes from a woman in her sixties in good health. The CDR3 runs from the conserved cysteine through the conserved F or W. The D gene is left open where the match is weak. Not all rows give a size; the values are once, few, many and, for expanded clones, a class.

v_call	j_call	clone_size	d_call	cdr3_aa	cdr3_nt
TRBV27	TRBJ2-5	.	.	CASSLSPLDRNQETQYF	TGTGCCAGCAGTTTATCCCCCCTCGACAGGAACCAAGAGACCCAGTACTTC
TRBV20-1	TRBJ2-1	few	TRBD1	CSAAGTGGIDEQFF	TGCAGTGCAGCCGGGACAGGGGGCATCGATGAGCAGTTCTTC
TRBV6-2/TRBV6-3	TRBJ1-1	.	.	CASSYLGEAFF	TGTGCCAGCAGTTACTTGGGTGAAGCTTTCTTT
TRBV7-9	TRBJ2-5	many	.	CASSSLVGKETQYF	TGTGCCAGCAGCTCGCTAGTGGGGAAAGAGACCCAGTACTTC
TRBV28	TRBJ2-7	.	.	CASQTGPSYGQYF	TGTGCCAGCCAGACAGGACCCTCCTACGGGCAGTACTTC
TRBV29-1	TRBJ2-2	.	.	CSALTGNTGELFF	TGCAGCGCCCTGACAGGGAACACCGGGGAGCTGTTTTTT
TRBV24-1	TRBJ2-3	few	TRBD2	CATSEGGREYTDTQYF	TGTGCCACCAGTGAAGGTGGGCGGGAGTACACAGATACGCAGTATTTT
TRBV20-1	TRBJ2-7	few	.	CSADLGEYEQYF	TGCAGTGCTGACCTTGGGGAATACGAGCAGTACTTC
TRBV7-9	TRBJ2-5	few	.	CASSLRSPQETQYF	TGTGCCAGCAGCTTGAGATCCCCCCAAGAGACCCAGTACTTC
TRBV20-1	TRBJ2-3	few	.	CSARGLGDTQYF	TGCAGTGCTAGAGGCCTTGGGGATACGCAGTATTTT